A selection of T cell receptor beta chains follows, all from one sample in a study of a mutant IDH1 vaccine in newly diagnosed glioma. Sequencing was performed with immunoSEQ multiplex PCR; in TCRdb, only in-frame clones are kept and a portion is missing. The table records around 41,000 clones, over 75% of them present only once. Their target antigens are unknown. Material: PBMCs, obtained from a glioma patient whose treatment included an IDH1 peptide vaccine. The source is a man aged 40-49 years with glioma. Each CDR3 is given with its conserved first and last residue. D genes are given only for firm matches. Size values are once, few and many counts, or a class for expanded clones, and some rows have none.

V,D,size,J,DNA,CDR3
TRBV7-8,.,medium-sized,TRBJ2-2,TGTGCCAGCAGCTTAGCTTATGGCGGGTCTAGGGGTAGTAAGGACACCGGGGAGCTGTTTTTT,CASSLAYGGSRGSKDTGELFF
TRBV10-3,TRBD2,.,TRBJ2-7,TGTGCCTCGAGGGTTGCGGGAGCGTCCTACGAGCAGTACTTC,CASRVAGASYEQYF
TRBV21-1,.,.,TRBJ1-2,TGTGCCAGCAACTGGGGTATCCGACCCTCTTATGGCTACACCTTC,CASNWGIRPSYGYTF
TRBV4-1,TRBD1,.,TRBJ1-4,TGCGCCAGCAGCCTCGCCGGGACAGGGTCTGGGACTAATGAAAAACTGTTTTTT,CASSLAGTGSGTNEKLFF
TRBV27,.,.,TRBJ2-2,TGTGCCAGCAGTCCACTGGGAGGCCCGGGACCCGGGGAGCTGTTTTTT,CASSPLGGPGPGELFF
TRBV21-1,.,.,TRBJ2-7,TGTGCCAGCAGCAACCACTATAGCTCCTACGAGCAGTACTTC,CASSNHYSSYEQYF
TRBV2,.,.,TRBJ2-5,TGTGCCAGCAGTGACCGGGTTCGAGAGACCCAGTACTTC,CASSDRVRETQYF
TRBV19,.,.,TRBJ2-7,TGTGCCAGTAGTATAGAAGGGTTCTCCTACGAGCAGTACTTC,CASSIEGFSYEQYF
TRBV6-5,.,.,TRBJ1-2,TGTGCCGCTACGACAGGAAACTATGGCTACACCTTC,CAATTGNYGYTF
TRBV28,TRBD1,.,TRBJ1-4,TGTGCCAGCAGGGGAGGGGGCGAAAAACTGTTTTTT,CASRGGGEKLFF
TRBV25-1,TRBD1,few,TRBJ1-6,TGTGCCAGCAGTGAATCGGGACAGGGAAATTCACCCCTCCACTTT,CASSESGQGNSPLHF
TRBV19,.,.,TRBJ1-4,TGTGCCAGTAGGTCCCGGGGGGCAACTAATGAAAAACTGTTTTTT,CASRSRGATNEKLFF
TRBV6-1,.,.,TRBJ1-1,TGTGCCAGCAGTGAACCCCCGTCACAGCTGAACACTGAAGCTTTCTTT,CASSEPPSQLNTEAFF
TRBV29-1,.,.,TRBJ2-7,TGCAGCGTTGAGACTAGCTCCTACGAGCAGTACTTC,CSVETSSYEQYF
TRBV11-3,TRBD1,few,TRBJ2-7,TGTGCCAGCAGCTTAGGAGCGACAGGGGTCTACGAGCAGTACTTC,CASSLGATGVYEQYF
TRBV19,.,.,TRBJ1-5,TGTGCCAGTAGTCCGTTCAGCGGCGGCAATCAGCCCCAGCATTTT,CASSPFSGGNQPQHF
TRBV6-4,.,.,TRBJ2-3,TGTGCCAGCAGTGAGCGGGGCACAGATACGCAGTATTTT,CASSERGTDTQYF
TRBV28,.,.,TRBJ1-3,TGTGCCAGCAGTTCGCTACTGAGGGACATGACTTTT,CASSSLLRDMTF
TRBV20-1,.,.,TRBJ2-2,TGCAGTGCTAGATTACGGGGGGAGCTGTTTTTT,CSARLRGELFF
TRBV15,.,.,TRBJ2-1,TGTGCCACCAGCAGGGGCGGACTCCGGTATTACAATGAGCAGTTCTTC,CATSRGGLRYYNEQFF
TRBV5-1,.,.,TRBJ2-6,TGCGCCAGCAGCCGAGACGCTGGGGCCAACGTCCTGACTTTC,CASSRDAGANVLTF
TRBV5-6,.,.,TRBJ2-3,TGTGCCAGCAGCTTCTTGTCGGGGGTTACAGATACGCAGTATTTT,CASSFLSGVTDTQYF
TRBV7-9,TRBD1,.,TRBJ2-1,TGTGCCAGCATCGCGACAGGGTCTTTGTTCAATGAGCAGTTCTTC,CASIATGSLFNEQFF
TRBV2,.,medium-sized,TRBJ1-5,TGTGCCAGCAGGGACCTCCAGGGGAGCAATCAGCCCCAGCATTTT,CASRDLQGSNQPQHF
TRBV5-4,.,.,TRBJ2-7,TGTGCCAGCAGCTTCCGGGACGGCTCCTACGAGCAGTACTTC,CASSFRDGSYEQYF
TRBV2,TRBD1,.,TRBJ1-5,TGTGCCAGCCGAGGGACAGGCAATCAGCCCCAGCATTTT,CASRGTGNQPQHF
TRBV29-1,.,.,TRBJ2-1,TGCAGCGTTCGAGAGGGAGTCGGAGTCTACAATGAGCAGTTCTTC,CSVREGVGVYNEQFF
TRBV15,.,few,TRBJ2-6,TGTGCCACCAGCAGAACAAGGCCCTCTGGGGCCAACGTCCTGACTTTC,CATSRTRPSGANVLTF
TRBV29-1,.,once,TRBJ2-5,TGCAGCGTCGGGCGGCAAGAGACCCAGTACTTC,CSVGRQETQYF
TRBV7-9,TRBD1,.,TRBJ1-6,TGTGCCAGCAGCCTCGACAGGGGGAGGCATTCACCCCTCCACTTT,CASSLDRGRHSPLHF
TRBV11-2,TRBD2,once,TRBJ2-1,TGTGCCAGCAGCCCCAGCGGGAGTGGTTACAATGAGCAGTTCTTC,CASSPSGSGYNEQFF
TRBV4-1,.,few,TRBJ2-1,TGCGCCAGCAGCCAAGATCGGGTTTCGGGCAATGAGCAGTTCTTC,CASSQDRVSGNEQFF
TRBV12-5,.,.,TRBJ2-1,TGTGCTAGTGGTTTGGTTCAGGGTAGGTACAATGAGCAGTTCTTC,CASGLVQGRYNEQFF
TRBV11-1,.,.,TRBJ1-1,TGTGCCAGCAGCTTTAATGGTGGAACTGAAGCTTTCTTT,CASSFNGGTEAFF
TRBV28,TRBD2,few,TRBJ2-1,TGTGCCAGCAGGGGGACTAGCGGGACCTATCTAAGCGAGCAGTTCTTC,CASRGTSGTYLSEQFF
TRBV6-6,.,.,TRBJ2-2,TGTGCCAGCAGTTTATCGAACACCGGGGAGCTGTTTTTT,CASSLSNTGELFF
TRBV19,.,.,TRBJ1-1,TGTGCCAGTAGTTTGGCAGGCGGAAACACTGAAGCTTTCTTT,CASSLAGGNTEAFF